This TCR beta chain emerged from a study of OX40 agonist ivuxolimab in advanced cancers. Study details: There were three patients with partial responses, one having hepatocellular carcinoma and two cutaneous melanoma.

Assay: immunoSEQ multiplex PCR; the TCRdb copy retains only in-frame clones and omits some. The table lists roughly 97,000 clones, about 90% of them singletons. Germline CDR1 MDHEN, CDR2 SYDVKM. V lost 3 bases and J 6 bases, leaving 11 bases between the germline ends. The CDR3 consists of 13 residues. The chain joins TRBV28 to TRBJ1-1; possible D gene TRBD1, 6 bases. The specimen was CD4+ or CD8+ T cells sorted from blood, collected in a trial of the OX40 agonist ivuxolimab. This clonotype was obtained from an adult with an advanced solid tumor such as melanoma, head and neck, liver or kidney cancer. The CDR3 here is CASSFGDKAEAFF. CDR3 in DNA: TGTGCCAGCAGTTTTGGGGACAAGGCTGAAGCTTTCTTT.